A single sample is the source of the 6 T cell receptor beta chains below, sequenced in a study of cytomegalovirus exposure and HLA in healthy donors. Amplification used 60 Vbeta primers and 13 Jbeta primers. Some clones are missing from TCRdb's copy, which holds only in-frame ones; the method was immunoSEQ multiplex PCR. The profile shows around 150,000 clones, about four fifths of them singletons. Sequencing used PBMCs. These receptors originate from a girl aged 10 to 17 in good health and CMV-seropositive.

A remark on this clone: The same CDR3 can be traced to other DNA sequences in this sample. The V and J genes are TRBV27 and TRBJ2-2; weak D call: TRBD2 (6 bases). The length of the CDR3 is 13 residues. V lost 1 base and J lost 7, with 7 bases in between. Per the germline V gene, CDR1 is MNHEY and CDR2 is SMNVEV (reference sequence). CDR3 amino acids: CASSLWGGGELFF. The CDR3 coding sequence is TGTGCCAGCAGTTTATGGGGAGGCGGGGAGCTGTTTTTT.

This sequence joins TRBV30 and TRBJ1-2; maybe TRBD1 (5 bases). The germline V gene has CDR1 GTSNPN and CDR2 SVGIG (reference sequence). Trimming took 0 bases from V and 1 from J, leaving 21 bases between them. The CDR3 runs 18 residues. CDR3 region: CAWSVLKGRASHNYGYTF. DNA for the CDR3: TGTGCCTGGAGTGTACTTAAGGGGCGCGCATCCCATAACTATGGCTACACCTTC.

The chain couples TRBV27 to TRBJ2-7, with D hard to call. This CDR3 spans 15 amino acids. V lost 4 bases to trimming and J lost 6 bases, with 19 bases between them. The germline V gene encodes CDR1 MNHEY and CDR2 SMNVEV (reference sequence). The CDR3, as DNA: TGTGCCAGCAGTTCCTCAAGGTGGGCTGGAAGCGAGCAGTACTTC. This encodes CASSSSRWAGSEQYF.

Worth noting for this clone: One junction end disagrees with the germline gene, perhaps due to a read error. The rearrangement uses TRBV4-2 and TRBJ1-2; perhaps TRBD1 as D (5 bases). This CDR3 has 12 amino acids. Germline loops: CDR1 LGHNA, CDR2 YNFKEQ. The CDR3 DNA is TGTGCCAGCAGCCAAGCCCAGGGTGGCTGCACCTTC. Amino acid sequence: CASSQAQGGCTF.

This chain joins TRBV16 and TRBJ2-7; 9 nucleotides align to TRBD1. After removal of 5 bases from V and 6 bases from J, the junction contained 8 bases not matched to a gene. The length of the CDR3 is 14 residues. The germline gives CDR1 KGHSY, CDR2 FQNENV. CDR3 in DNA: TGTGCCAGCAGCAAAAACAGGGGGCCCGGCGAGCAGTACTTC. It is translated as CASSKNRGPGEQYF.

V gene TRBV27 combines with J gene TRBJ1-5, with D tentatively TRBD1 (6 bases). This CDR3 is built from 16 residues. Germline V gene data show CDR1 as MNHEY and CDR2 as SMNVEV (reference sequence). The germline V and J ends were trimmed by 6 bases and 1 base, with 16 bases remaining between them. This chain's CDR3 is CASSWSAGESNQPQHF. The CDR3 DNA sequence: TGTGCCAGCAGCTGGTCCGCAGGGGAAAGCAATCAGCCCCAGCATTTT.